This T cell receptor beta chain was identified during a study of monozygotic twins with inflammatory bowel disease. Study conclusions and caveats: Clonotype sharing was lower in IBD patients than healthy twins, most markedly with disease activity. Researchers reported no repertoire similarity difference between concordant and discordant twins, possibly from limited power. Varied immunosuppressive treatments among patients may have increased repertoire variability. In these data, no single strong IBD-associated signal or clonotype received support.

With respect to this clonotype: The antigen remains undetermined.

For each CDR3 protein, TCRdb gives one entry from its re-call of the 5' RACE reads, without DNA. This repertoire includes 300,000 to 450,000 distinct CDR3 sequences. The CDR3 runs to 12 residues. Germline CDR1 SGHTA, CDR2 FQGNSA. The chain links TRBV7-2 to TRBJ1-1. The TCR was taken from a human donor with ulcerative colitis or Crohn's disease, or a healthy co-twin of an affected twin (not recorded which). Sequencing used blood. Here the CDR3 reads CASSLAGPEAFF.